A selection of T cell receptor beta chains follows, all from one sample in a study of OX40 agonist ivuxolimab in advanced cancers. Profiled with immunoSEQ multiplex PCR; TCRdb holds only in-frame clones, not every one. The data hold 9,500 to 15,000 clones, with around 76% observed a single time. The sample in question was CD4+ or CD8+ T cells sorted from blood, obtained in a trial of the OX40 agonist ivuxolimab. These receptors were obtained from an adult with an advanced solid tumor such as melanoma, head and neck, liver or kidney cancer. Each CDR3 is given with its conserved first and last residue. Fields, in order: V gene, clone size, J gene, D gene, CDR3 DNA, CDR3 protein. The D gene is left open where the match is weak. For some rows the clone size is stated as once, few or many, or as a class when expanded; others skip it.

TRBV19	.	TRBJ1-6	.	TGTGCCAGTAGTATTGAAAGGGGACGAGAACCCCTCCACTTT	CASSIERGREPLHF
TRBV5-4	.	TRBJ1-1	.	TGTGCCAGCAGCTTCCGCTTTGGGGGCGAGGCTGAAGCTTTCTTT	CASSFRFGGEAEAFF
TRBV29-1	.	TRBJ2-2	.	TGCAGCGTTGAAGATTGGTCAGGGGAAAACACCGGGGAGCTGTTTTTT	CSVEDWSGENTGELFF
TRBV10-2	.	TRBJ2-5	TRBD2	TGCGCCAGCAGTGACTCGGGACTAGCGGGAGTGGGGGAGACCCAGTACTTC	CASSDSGLAGVGETQYF
TRBV4-1	.	TRBJ1-1	.	TGCGCCAGCAGCCATGCCGGGACCGATGAAGCTTTCTTT	CASSHAGTDEAFF
TRBV21-1	.	TRBJ2-1	.	TGTGCCAGCAGCAAAGTGGCCGGTGGGGTGGATGAGCAGTTCTTC	CASSKVAGGVDEQFF
TRBV9	.	TRBJ1-2	TRBD1	TGTGCCAGCAGCGTAAAGGGGGACAGCTATGGCTACACCTTC	CASSVKGDSYGYTF
TRBV28	.	TRBJ1-4	.	TGTGCCAGCAGTTCACCCTCTCGATCGGACCATAATGAAAAACTGTTTTTT	CASSSPSRSDHNEKLFF
TRBV27	.	TRBJ2-7	TRBD2	TGTGCCAGCAGTTTATCGTCGGGACTAGCCTACGAGCAGTACTTC	CASSLSSGLAYEQYF
TRBV13	.	TRBJ2-3	.	TGTGCCAGCAGCCACAGGCGGGACTTTGACACAGATACGCAGTATTTT	CASSHRRDFDTDTQYF
TRBV5-1	.	TRBJ2-3	.	TGCGCCAGCAGCTTGGAGGTAGCGGCAAGCACAGATACGCAGTATTTT	CASSLEVAASTDTQYF
TRBV4-1	medium-sized	TRBJ1-2	.	TGCGCCAGCAGCCCCCCAGGAGACAACTATGGCTACACCTTC	CASSPPGDNYGYTF
TRBV27	.	TRBJ1-2	.	TGTGCCAGCAGTCCGCTCGGACACTATGGCTACACCTTC	CASSPLGHYGYTF
TRBV9	.	TRBJ1-2	.	TGTGCCAGCAGCGCCGGGCCTGGGAGGGGTATAGAATCCCATGGCTACACCTTC	CASSAGPGRGIESHGYTF
TRBV6-5	.	TRBJ1-5	.	TGTGCCAGCAGTCTACCTCGGGCCAATCAGCCCCAGCATTTT	CASSLPRANQPQHF